This T cell receptor (beta chain) derives from a study of CD8 T cells in Susac syndrome. Reverse transcription of roughly 0.45 to 1 ug RNA was carried out with random hexamers. In TCRdb, the immunoSEQ multiplex PCR reads were re-called with MiXCR into one record per CDR3 protein. The data show some 300,000 distinct CDR3 sequences, roughly 84% seen once. The authors carried out high-throughput sequencing of TCR beta. They applied it to CD8+ and CD4+ T cells obtained from blood. Purification of the CD8+ and CD4+ T cells relied on negative isolation, and TEMRA cells underwent FACS enrichment. The CDR3 loop spans 18 amino acids. CDR1 and CDR2 (germline): SNHLY, FYNNEI. V dropped 6 bases and J dropped 2; count of bases not matched to a gene: 11.

This chain links TRBV2 with TRBJ2-5; TRBD2 agrees at 14 bases. The TCR sequence derives from a human donor with multiple sclerosis. Input material: CD8+ T cells from PBMCs. This chain's CDR3 is CASSRRLAGGTLQETQYF. Written as DNA, the CDR3 is TGTGCCAGCAGCCGAAGACTAGCGGGAGGGACTTTACAAGAGACCCAGTACTTC.